Described below is a single TCR beta chain sequence and its context. This entry is derived from a study of blood T cells in healthy people across ages. Trimming took off 2 bases at V and 6 bases at J, with 20 bases between the two ends. Germline V gene data show CDR1 as SGDLS and CDR2 as YYNGEE. The CDR3 is 16 amino acids. The use of a sample-barcoded 5' primer and a J-beta primer mix characterized a second PCR of about 7 to 12 cycles. TCRdb reprocessed the 5' RACE reads with MiXCR, giving one entry per CDR3 protein. The data contain under 2 million distinct CDR3 sequences, roughly 30% of them singletons.

This receptor was taken from a woman aged 25-40 years in good health. The rearrangement links TRBV9 to TRBJ1-1; D is possibly TRBD1 (6 bases). The sequenced sample was blood. This CDR3 reads CASSVLGDTAGAEAFF. The CDR3 bases are TGTGCCAGCAGCGTCCTTGGGGACACGGCGGGGGCTGAAGCTTTCTTT.